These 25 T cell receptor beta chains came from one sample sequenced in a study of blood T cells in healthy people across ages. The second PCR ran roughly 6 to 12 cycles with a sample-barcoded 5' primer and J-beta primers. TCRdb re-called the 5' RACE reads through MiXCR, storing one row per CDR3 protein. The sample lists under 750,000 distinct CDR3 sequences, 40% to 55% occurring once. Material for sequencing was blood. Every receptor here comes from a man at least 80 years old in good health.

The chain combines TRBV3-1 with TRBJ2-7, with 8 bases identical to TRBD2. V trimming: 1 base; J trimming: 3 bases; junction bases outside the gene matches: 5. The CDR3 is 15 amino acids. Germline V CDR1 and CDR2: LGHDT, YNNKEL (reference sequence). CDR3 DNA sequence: TGTGCCAGCAGCCAAGTTGCGGGGGGATTCTACGAGCAGTACTTC. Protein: CASSQVAGGFYEQYF.

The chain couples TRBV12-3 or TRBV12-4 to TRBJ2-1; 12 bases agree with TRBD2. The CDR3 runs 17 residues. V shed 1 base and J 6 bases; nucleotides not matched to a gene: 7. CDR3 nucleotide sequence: TGTGCCAGCAGTTTAGTATCCGGACTAGCGGGGCTCAATGAGCAGTTCTTC. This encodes CASSLVSGLAGLNEQFF.

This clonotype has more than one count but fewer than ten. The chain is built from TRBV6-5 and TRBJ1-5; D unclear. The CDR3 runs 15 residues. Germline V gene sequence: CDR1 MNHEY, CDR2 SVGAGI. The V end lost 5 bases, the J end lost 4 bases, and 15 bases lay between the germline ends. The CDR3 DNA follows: TGTGCCAGCAGTCCCGGGTCAGGCCCAAATCAGCCCCAGCATTTT. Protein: CASSPGSGPNQPQHF.

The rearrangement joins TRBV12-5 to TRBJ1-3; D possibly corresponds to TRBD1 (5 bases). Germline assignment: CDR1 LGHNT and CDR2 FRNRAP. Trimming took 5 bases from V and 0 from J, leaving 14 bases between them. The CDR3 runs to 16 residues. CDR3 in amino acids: CASGEDRTFSGNTIYF. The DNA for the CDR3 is TGTGCTAGTGGTGAAGACAGAACCTTCTCTGGAAACACCATATATTTT.

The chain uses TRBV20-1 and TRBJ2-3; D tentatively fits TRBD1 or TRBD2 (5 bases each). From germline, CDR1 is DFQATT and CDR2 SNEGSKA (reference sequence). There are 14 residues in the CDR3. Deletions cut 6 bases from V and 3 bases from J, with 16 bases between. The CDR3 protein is CSAAGIEGTDTQYF. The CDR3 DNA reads TGCAGTGCGGCCGGGATCGAGGGGACAGATACGCAGTATTTT.

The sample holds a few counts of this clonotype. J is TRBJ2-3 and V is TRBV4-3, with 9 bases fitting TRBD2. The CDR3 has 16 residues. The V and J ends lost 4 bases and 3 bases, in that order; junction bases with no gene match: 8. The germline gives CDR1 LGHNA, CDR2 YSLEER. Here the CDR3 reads CASSLSSGGKTDTQYF. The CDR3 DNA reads TGCGCCAGCAGCCTTAGCAGCGGGGGGAAAACAGATACGCAGTATTTT.

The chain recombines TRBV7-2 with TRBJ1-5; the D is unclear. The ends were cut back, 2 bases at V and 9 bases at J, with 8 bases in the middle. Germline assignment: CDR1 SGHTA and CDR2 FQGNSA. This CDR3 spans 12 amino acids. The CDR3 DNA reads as TGTGCCAGCAGCTTACCCAGGCTGCCCCAGCATTTT. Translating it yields CASSLPRLPQHF.

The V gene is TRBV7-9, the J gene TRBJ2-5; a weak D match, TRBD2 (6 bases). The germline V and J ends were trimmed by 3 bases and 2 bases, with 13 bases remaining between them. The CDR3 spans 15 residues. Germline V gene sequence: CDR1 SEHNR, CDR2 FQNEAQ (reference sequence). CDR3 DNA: TGTGCCAGCAGCTTCACCTTGGGGAGGCAAGAGACCCAGTACTTC. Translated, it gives CASSFTLGRQETQYF. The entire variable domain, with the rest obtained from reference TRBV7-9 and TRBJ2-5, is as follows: DTGVSQNPRHKITKRGQNVTFRCDPISEHNRLYWYRQTLGQGPEFLTYFQNEAQLEKSRLLSDRFSAERPKGSFSTLEIQRTEQGDSAMYLCASSFTLGRQETQYFGPGTRLLVL.

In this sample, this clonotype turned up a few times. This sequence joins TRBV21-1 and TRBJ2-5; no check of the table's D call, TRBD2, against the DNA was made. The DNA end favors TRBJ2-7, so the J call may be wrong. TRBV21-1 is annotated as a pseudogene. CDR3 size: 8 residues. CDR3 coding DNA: TGTCCGAGGGACGAGCAGTACTTC. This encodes CPRDEQYF.

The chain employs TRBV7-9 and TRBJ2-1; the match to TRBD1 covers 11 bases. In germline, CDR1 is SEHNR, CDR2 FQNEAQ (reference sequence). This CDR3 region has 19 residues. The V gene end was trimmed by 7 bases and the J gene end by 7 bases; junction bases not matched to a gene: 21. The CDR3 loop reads CASTSGTGGGGGPLNEQFF. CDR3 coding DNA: TGTGCCAGCACCTCCGGGACAGGGGGTGGAGGGGGGCCTCTTAATGAGCAGTTCTTC.

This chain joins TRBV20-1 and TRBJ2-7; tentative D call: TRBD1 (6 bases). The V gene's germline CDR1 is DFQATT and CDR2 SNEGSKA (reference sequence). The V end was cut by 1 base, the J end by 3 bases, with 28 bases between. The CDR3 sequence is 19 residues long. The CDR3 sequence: CSARAYRSARGLSLYEQYF. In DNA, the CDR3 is TGCAGTGCTAGAGCTTATCGGTCAGCCAGGGGCCTATCCCTCTACGAGCAGTACTTC.

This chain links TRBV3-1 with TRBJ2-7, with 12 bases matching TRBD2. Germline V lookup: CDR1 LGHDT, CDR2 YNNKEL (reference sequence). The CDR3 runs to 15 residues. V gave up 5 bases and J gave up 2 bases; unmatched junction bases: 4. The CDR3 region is CASSNRLAGAYEQYF. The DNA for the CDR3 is TGTGCCAGCAGCAATAGACTAGCGGGGGCCTACGAGCAGTACTTC.

The DNA for the CDR3 is TGTGCCAGCTCAACTCGGACTCACGCCTACAATGAGCAGTTCTTC. Encoded protein: CASSTRTHAYNEQFF. V usage is TRBV18 and J usage is TRBJ2-1; D might be TRBD2 (5 bases). This CDR3 comprises 15 residues. V was cut by 5 bases and J by 2 bases, with 13 bases left in between. Germline lookup yields CDR1 KGHSH and CDR2 LQKENI.

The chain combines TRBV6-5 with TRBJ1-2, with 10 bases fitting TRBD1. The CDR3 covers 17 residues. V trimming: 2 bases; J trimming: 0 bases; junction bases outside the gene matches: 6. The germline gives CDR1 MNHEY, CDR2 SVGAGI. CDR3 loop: CASSYGGQGNANYGYTF. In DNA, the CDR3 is TGTGCCAGCAGTTACGGGGGACAGGGGAACGCTAACTATGGCTACACCTTC.

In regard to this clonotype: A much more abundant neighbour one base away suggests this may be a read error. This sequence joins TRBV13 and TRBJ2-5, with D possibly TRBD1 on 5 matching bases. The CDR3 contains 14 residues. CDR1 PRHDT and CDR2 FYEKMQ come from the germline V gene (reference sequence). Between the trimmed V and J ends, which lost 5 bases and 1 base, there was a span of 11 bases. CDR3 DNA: TGTGCCAGCAGCCCACAGGTGTCCCAAGAGACCCAGTACTTC. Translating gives CASSPQVSQETQYF.

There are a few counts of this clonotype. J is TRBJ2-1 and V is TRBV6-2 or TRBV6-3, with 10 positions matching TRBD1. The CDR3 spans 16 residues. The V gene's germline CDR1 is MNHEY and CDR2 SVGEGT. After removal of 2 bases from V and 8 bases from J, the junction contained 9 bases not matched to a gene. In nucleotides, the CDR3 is TGTGCCAGCAGTTACCACGGGACAGGGGCTACCGATGAGCAGTTCTTC. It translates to CASSYHGTGATDEQFF.

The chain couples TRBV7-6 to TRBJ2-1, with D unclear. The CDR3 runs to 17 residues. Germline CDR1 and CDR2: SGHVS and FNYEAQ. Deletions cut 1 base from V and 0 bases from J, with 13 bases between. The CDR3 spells CASSLDVGPSSYNEQFF. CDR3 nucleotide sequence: TGTGCCAGCAGCTTAGATGTCGGGCCGAGCTCCTACAATGAGCAGTTCTTC. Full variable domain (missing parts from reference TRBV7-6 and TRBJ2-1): GAGVSQSPRYKVTKRGQDVALRCDPISGHVSLYWYRQALGQGPEFLTYFNYEAQQDKSGLPNDRFSAERPEGSISTLTIQRTEQRDSAMYRCASSLDVGPSSYNEQFFGPGTRLTVL.

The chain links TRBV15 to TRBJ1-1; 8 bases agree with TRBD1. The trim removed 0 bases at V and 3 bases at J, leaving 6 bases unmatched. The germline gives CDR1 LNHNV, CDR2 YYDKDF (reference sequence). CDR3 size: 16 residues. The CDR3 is CATSRDWTGNHTEAFF. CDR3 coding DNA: TGTGCCACCAGCAGAGATTGGACAGGGAATCACACTGAAGCTTTCTTT. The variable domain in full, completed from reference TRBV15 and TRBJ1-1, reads DAMVIQNPRYQVTQFGKPVTLSCSQTLNHNVMYWYQQKSSQAPKLLFHYYDKDFNNEADTPDNFQSRRPNTSFCFLDIRSPGLGDTAMYLCATSRDWTGNHTEAFFGQGTRLTVV.

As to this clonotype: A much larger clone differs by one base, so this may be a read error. The CDR3 DNA reads TGTGCCAGCAGCCCTCCGTCAAGTGGCTACACCTTC. This gives the protein CASSPPSSGYTF. This chain links TRBV9 with TRBJ1-2; D ambiguous. Trimming took off 4 bases at V and 7 bases at J, with 11 bases between the two ends. The CDR3 runs 12 residues. Germline CDR1 and CDR2: SGDLS and YYNGEE.

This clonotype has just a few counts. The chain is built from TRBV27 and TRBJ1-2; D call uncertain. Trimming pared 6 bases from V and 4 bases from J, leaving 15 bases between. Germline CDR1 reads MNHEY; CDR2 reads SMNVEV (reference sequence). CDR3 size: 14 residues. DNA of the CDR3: TGTGCCAGCAGCGACTCCCGGTCTCGCTATGGCTACACCTTC. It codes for CASSDSRSRYGYTF.

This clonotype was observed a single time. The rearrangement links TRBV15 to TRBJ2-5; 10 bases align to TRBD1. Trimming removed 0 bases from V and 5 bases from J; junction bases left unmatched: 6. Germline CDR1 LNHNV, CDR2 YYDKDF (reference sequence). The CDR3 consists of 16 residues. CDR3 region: CATSRDRQGASETQYF. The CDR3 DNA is TGTGCCACCAGCAGAGATAGACAGGGGGCGAGTGAGACCCAGTACTTC.

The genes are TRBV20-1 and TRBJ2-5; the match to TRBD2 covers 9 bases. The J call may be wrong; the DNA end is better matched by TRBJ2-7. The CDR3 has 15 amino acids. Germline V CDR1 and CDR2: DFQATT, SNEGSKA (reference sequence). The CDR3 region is CSASEPLAGRYEQYF. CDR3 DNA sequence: TGCAGTGCTAGCGAACCTCTAGCGGGGCGGTACGAGCAGTACTTC.

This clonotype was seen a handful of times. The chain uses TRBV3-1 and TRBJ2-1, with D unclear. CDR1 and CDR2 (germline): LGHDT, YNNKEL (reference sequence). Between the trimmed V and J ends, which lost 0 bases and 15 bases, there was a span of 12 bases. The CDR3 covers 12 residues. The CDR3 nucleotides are TGTGCCAGCAGCCAAGATCCCCAGCTGCCGTTCTTC. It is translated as CASSQDPQLPFF.

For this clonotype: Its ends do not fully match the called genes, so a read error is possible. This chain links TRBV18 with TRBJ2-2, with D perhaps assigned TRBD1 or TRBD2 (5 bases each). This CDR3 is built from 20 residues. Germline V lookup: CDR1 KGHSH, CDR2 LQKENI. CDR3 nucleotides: TGTGCCAGCTCGCCACCGAAACAGGCCACGACGTGGCGGGTCACCGGGGAGCTGTTTTTT. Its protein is CASSPPKQATTWRVTGELFF.

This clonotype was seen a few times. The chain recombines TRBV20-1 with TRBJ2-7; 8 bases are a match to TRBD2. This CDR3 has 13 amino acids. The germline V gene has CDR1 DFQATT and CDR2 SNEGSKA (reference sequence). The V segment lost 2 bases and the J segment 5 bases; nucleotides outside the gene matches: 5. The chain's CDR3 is CSARKAGDHEQYF. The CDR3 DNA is TGCAGTGCTAGAAAAGCGGGAGATCACGAGCAGTACTTC.